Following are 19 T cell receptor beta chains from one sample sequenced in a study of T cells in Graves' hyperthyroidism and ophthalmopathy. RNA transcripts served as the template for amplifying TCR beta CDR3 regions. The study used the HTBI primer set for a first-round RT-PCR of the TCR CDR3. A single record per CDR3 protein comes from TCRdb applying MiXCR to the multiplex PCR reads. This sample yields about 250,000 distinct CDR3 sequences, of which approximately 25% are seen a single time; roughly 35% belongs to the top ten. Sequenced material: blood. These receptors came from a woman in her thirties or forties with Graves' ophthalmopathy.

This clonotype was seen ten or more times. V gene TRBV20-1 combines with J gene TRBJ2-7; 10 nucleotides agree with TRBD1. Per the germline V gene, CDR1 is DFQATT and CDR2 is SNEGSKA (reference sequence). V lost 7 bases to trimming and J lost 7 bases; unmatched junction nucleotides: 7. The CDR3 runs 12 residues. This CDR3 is CSGQGASLEQYF. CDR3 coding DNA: TGCAGTGGACAGGGGGCGTCGCTGGAGCAGTACTTC.

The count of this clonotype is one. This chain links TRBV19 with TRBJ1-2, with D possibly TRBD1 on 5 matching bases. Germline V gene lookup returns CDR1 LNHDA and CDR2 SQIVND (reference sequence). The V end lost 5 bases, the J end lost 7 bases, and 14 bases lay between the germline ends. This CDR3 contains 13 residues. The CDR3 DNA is TGTGCCAGTAGTGTTACAGGAGAACGTGGCTACACCTTC. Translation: CASSVTGERGYTF.

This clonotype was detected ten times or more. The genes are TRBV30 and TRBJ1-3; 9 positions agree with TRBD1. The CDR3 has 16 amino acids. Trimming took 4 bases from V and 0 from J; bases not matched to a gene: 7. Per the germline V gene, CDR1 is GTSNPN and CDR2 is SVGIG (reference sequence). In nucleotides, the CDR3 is TGTGCCTGGAACAGAGACAGGGGGTACTCTGGAAACACCATATATTTT. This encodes CAWNRDRGYSGNTIYF.

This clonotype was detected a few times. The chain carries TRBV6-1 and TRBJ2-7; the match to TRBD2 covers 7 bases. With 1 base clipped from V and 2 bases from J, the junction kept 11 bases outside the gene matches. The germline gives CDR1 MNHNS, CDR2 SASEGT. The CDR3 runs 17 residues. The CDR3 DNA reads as TGTGCCAGCAGTGAAGGATCGGGGGAGGGCCCCACCTACGAGCAGTACTTC. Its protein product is CASSEGSGEGPTYEQYF.

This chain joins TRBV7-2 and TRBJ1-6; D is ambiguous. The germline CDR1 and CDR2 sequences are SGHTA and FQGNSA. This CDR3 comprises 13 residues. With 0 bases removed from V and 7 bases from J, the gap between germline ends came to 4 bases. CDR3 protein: CASSLASNSPLHF. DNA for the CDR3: TGTGCCAGCAGCTTAGCTTCAAATTCACCCCTCCACTTT.

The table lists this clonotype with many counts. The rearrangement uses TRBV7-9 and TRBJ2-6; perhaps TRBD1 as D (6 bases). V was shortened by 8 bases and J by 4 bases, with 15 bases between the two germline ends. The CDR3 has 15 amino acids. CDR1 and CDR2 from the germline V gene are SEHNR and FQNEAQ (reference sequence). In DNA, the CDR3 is TGTGCCAGCGTAGGCTGGGGGCCCGGGGCCAACGTCCTGACTTTC. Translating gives CASVGWGPGANVLTF. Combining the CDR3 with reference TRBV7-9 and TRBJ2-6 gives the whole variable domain DTGVSQNPRHKITKRGQNVTFRCDPISEHNRLYWYRQTLGQGPEFLTYFQNEAQLEKSRLLSDRFSAERPKGSFSTLEIQRTEQGDSAMYLCASVGWGPGANVLTFGAGSRLTVL.

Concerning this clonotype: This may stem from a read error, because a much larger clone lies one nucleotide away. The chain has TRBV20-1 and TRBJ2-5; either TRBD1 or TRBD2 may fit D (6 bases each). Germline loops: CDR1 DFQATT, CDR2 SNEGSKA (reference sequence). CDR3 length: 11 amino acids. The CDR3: CSAEVGGTRYF. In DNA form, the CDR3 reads TGCAGTGCTGAAGTAGGGGGGACCCGGTACTTC.

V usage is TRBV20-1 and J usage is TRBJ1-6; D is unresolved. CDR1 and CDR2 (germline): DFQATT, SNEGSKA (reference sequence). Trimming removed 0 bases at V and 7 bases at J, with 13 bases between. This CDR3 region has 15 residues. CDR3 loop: CSAREDGFYNSPLHF. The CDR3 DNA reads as TGCAGTGCTAGAGAGGATGGTTTCTACAATTCACCCCTCCACTTT.

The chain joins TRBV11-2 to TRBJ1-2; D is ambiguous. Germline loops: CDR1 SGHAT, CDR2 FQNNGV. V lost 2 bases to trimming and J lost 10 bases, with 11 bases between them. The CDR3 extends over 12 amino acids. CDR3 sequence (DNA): TGTGCCAGCAGCTTATGGGAAACCGACTACACCTTC. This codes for CASSLWETDYTF. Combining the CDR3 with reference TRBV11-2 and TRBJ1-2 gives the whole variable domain EAGVAQSPRYKIIEKRQSVAFWCNPISGHATLYWYQQILGQGPKLLIQFQNNGVVDDSQLPKDRFSAERLKGVDSTLKIQPAKLEDSAVYLCASSLWETDYTFGSGTRLTVV.

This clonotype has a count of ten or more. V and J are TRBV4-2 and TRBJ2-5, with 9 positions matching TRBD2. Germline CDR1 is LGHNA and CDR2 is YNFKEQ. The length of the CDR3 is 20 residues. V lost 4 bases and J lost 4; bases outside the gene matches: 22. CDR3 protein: CASSPDAATSGKGIGETQYF. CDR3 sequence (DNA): TGTGCCAGCAGCCCCGACGCTGCGACTAGCGGTAAAGGAATTGGAGAGACCCAGTACTTC.

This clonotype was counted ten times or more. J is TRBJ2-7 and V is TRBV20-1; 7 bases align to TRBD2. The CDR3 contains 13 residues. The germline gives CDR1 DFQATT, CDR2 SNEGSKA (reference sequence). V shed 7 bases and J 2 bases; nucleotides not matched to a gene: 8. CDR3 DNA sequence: TGCAGTGTACCGAGCGGGATGCCCTACGAGCAGTACTTC. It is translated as CSVPSGMPYEQYF.

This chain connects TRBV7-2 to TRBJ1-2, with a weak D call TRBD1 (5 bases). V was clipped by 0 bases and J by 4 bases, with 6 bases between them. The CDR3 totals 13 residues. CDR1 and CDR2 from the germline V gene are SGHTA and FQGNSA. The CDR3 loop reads CASSLAQAYGYTF. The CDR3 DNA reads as TGTGCCAGCAGCTTAGCACAGGCCTATGGCTACACCTTC.

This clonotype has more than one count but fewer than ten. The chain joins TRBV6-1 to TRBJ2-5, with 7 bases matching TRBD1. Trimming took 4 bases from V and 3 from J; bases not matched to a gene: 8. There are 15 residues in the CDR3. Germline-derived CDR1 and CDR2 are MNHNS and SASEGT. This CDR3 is CASSGEQGSEETQYF. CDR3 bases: TGTGCCAGCAGTGGGGAACAGGGGTCGGAAGAGACCCAGTACTTC.

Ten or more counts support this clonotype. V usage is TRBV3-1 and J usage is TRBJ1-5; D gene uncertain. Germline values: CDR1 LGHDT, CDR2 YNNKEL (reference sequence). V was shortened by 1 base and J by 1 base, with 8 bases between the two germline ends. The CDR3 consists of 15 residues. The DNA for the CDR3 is TGTGCCAGCAGCCAAGGACTGATAAGCAATCAGCCCCAGCATTTT. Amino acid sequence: CASSQGLISNQPQHF. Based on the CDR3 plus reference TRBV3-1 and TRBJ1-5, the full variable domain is DTAVSQTPKYLVTQMGNDKSIKCEQNLGHDTMYWYKQDSKKFLKIMFSYNNKELIINETVPNRFSPKSPDKAHLNLHINSLELGDSAVYFCASSQGLISNQPQHFGDGTRLSIL.

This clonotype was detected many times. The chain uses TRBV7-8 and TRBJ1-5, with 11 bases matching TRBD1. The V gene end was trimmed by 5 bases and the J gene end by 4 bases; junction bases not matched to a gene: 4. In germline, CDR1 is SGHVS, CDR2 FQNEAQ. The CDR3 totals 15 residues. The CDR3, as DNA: TGTGCCAGCAGCATAGGGGACAGGGGGAATCAGCCCCAGCATTTT. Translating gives CASSIGDRGNQPQHF.

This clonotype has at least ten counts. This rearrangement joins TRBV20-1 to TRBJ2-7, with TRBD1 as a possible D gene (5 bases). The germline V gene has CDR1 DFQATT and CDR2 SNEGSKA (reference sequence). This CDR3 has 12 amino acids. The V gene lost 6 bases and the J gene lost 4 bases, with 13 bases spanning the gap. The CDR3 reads CSAQTELYEQYF. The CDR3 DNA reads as TGCAGTGCCCAGACAGAGTTATACGAGCAGTACTTC.

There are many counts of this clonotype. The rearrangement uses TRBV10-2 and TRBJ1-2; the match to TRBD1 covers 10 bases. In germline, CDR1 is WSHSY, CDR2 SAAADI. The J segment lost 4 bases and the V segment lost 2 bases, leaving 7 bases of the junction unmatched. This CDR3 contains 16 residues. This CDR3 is CASSEMYGTGAYGYTF. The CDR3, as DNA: TGCGCCAGCAGTGAGATGTATGGGACAGGGGCCTATGGCTACACCTTC.

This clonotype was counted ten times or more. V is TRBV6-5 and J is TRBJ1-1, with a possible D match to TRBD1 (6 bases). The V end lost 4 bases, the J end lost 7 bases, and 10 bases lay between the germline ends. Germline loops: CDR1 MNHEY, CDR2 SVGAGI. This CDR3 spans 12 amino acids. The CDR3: CASSWGRVEAFF. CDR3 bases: TGTGCCAGCAGTTGGGGGCGGGTTGAAGCTTTCTTT.

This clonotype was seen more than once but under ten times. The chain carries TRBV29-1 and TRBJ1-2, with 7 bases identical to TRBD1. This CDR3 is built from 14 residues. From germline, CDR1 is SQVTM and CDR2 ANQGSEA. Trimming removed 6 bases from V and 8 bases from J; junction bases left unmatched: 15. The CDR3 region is CSVGTKTTGVGYTF. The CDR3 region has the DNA TGCAGCGTCGGAACCAAAACAACAGGGGTCGGCTACACCTTC.